Each of the 26 T cell receptor beta chains below was sequenced from the same sample in a study of blood T cell repertoires in COVID-19. Clones were sequenced by immunoSEQ multiplex PCR, and TCRdb holds only the in-frame ones, with some missing. The table lists approximately 470,000 clones, 70% to 90% of them singletons. The sequencing input was peripheral blood. These TCRs come from a human donor in a cohort sampled during active COVID-19.

This clone was seen a single time. The chain carries TRBV5-6 and TRBJ2-7; D is perhaps TRBD1 (6 bases). The germline V gene has CDR1 SGHDT and CDR2 YYEEEE. The length of the CDR3 is 15 residues. Trimming left V 4 bases short and J 0 bases short, with 14 bases between. The CDR3 bases are TGTGCCAGCAGCCTCAGCGACAGGCGCTCCTACGAGCAGTACTTC. This gives the protein CASSLSDRRSYEQYF.

This chain links TRBV7-9 with TRBJ1-5; 8 bases are a match to TRBD1. V shed 5 bases, J shed 6 bases, and the junction held 0 bases outside the gene matches. CDR3 length: 12 residues. Germline CDR1 reads SEHNR; CDR2 reads FQNEAQ (reference sequence). The CDR3 coding sequence is TGTGCCAGCAGCGGACAGGGTCAGCCCCAGCATTTT. Amino acids: CASSGQGQPQHF.

CDR3 bases: TGTGCCTGGAGCGGTCTACGAAACCGGCGTCCGTTTTCCGGGAACCAAGAGACCCAGTACTTC. Protein product: CAWSGLRNRRPFSGNQETQYF. This chain uses TRBV30 with TRBJ2-5; D possibly corresponds to TRBD2 (5 bases). The CDR3 has 21 residues. From germline, CDR1 is GTSNPN and CDR2 SVGIG (reference sequence). Trimming left V 3 bases short and J 0 bases short, with 32 bases between.

The J gene is TRBJ2-7, the V gene TRBV15; 10 bases map to TRBD1. Trimming at V came to 1 base and at J to 1 base, leaving 7 bases not matched to a gene. There are 17 residues in the CDR3. Looked up from germline, CDR1 is LNHNV and CDR2 is YYDKDF (reference sequence). In DNA, the CDR3 is TGTGCCACCAGCAGAGGCCGGGACAGGGGCATTTCCTACGAGCAGTACTTC. Protein product: CATSRGRDRGISYEQYF.

This sequence joins TRBV28 and TRBJ2-7, with a weak D call TRBD2 (5 bases). Germline V gene lookup returns CDR1 MDHEN and CDR2 SYDVKM. The CDR3 consists of 14 residues. With 2 bases removed from V and 3 bases from J, the gap between germline ends came to 11 bases. CDR3 DNA: TGTGCCAGCAGTTTAATACCGGGAAACTACGAGCAGTACTTC. This sequence encodes CASSLIPGNYEQYF.

This sequence joins TRBV6-1 and TRBJ2-3; 12 bases are a match to TRBD2. The V and J ends lost 1 base and 3 bases, in that order; junction bases with no gene match: 2. The CDR3 totals 16 residues. The germline V gene encodes CDR1 MNHNS and CDR2 SASEGT. The CDR3 region is CASSEVLAGGTDTQYF. The CDR3, as DNA: TGTGCCAGCAGTGAAGTGCTAGCGGGAGGGACAGATACGCAGTATTTT.

The V gene is TRBV28, the J gene TRBJ1-4, with D perhaps matching TRBD1 (6 bases). The CDR3 has 17 amino acids. V dropped 5 bases and J dropped 4 bases, with 20 bases sitting between them. Germline assignment: CDR1 MDHEN and CDR2 SYDVKM. In DNA form, the CDR3 reads TGTGCCAGCAGTAACACAGGGCTTGGTAGCAATAATGAAAAACTGTTTTTT. Amino acid sequence: CASSNTGLGSNNEKLFF.

The rearrangement links TRBV12-3 or TRBV12-4 to TRBJ2-7, with D perhaps matching TRBD2 (5 bases). CDR3 size: 12 residues. The V and J ends lost 7 bases and 2 bases respectively, with 9 bases between them. The CDR3 region is CASMRVPYEQYF. The CDR3 DNA sequence: TGTGCCAGCATGAGGGTTCCCTACGAGCAGTACTTC.

The chain has TRBV5-6 and TRBJ1-2; 10 bases align to TRBD1. V dropped 4 bases and J dropped 6; count of bases not matched to a gene: 12. Germline V CDR1 and CDR2: SGHDT, YYEEEE. CDR3 length: 16 amino acids. Here the CDR3 DNA reads TGTGCCAGCAGCGACCGGGACAGGGGATTAATGGATGGCTACACCTTC. It encodes CASSDRDRGLMDGYTF.

This rearrangement joins TRBV7-9 to TRBJ2-1; 10 bases agree with TRBD2. V shed 5 bases, J shed 2 bases, and the junction held 9 bases outside the gene matches. The length of the CDR3 is 17 residues. Germline V lookup: CDR1 SEHNR, CDR2 FQNEAQ (reference sequence). CDR3 DNA: TGTGCCAGCAGCCTCCGGGTAGCGGGAGGCCCCTACAATGAGCAGTTCTTC. Protein sequence: CASSLRVAGGPYNEQFF. Full variable domain (outside the CDR3, taken from reference TRBV7-9 and TRBJ2-1): DTGVSQNPRHKITKRGQNVTFRCDPISEHNRLYWYRQTLGQGPEFLTYFQNEAQLEKSRLLSDRFSAERPKGSFSTLEIQRTEQGDSAMYLCASSLRVAGGPYNEQFFGPGTRLTVL.

This clone was counted once. V is TRBV6-1 and J is TRBJ2-2, with 9 nucleotides matching TRBD2. This CDR3 comprises 16 residues. Germline CDR1 MNHNS, CDR2 SASEGT. V shed 1 base, J shed 5 bases, and the junction held 5 bases outside the gene matches. The CDR3 DNA reads as TGTGCCAGCAGTGAAGTTGGCGGGAGGGGGACCGGGGAGCTGTTTTTT. This encodes CASSEVGGRGTGELFF.

The chain is built from TRBV5-4 and TRBJ2-1; a possible D gene is TRBD1 (6 bases). Germline V gene data show CDR1 as SGHNT and CDR2 as YYREEE (reference sequence). The CDR3 has 16 residues. V was shortened by 3 bases and J by 2 bases, with 15 bases between the two germline ends. The CDR3 DNA reads TGTGCCAGCAGCTCAGGGGCCGGGATCACCTACAATGAGCAGTTCTTC. Translating gives CASSSGAGITYNEQFF. The full variable domain, in which reference TRBV5-4 and TRBJ2-1 provide the parts outside the CDR3, is ETGVTQSPTHLIKTRGQQVTLRCSSQSGHNTVSWYQQALGQGPQFIFQYYREEENGRGNFPPRFSGLQFPNYSSELNVNALELDDSALYLCASSSGAGITYNEQFFGPGTRLTVL.

V and J are TRBV6-9 and TRBJ2-2; TRBD2 matches at 11 bases. V lost 2 bases to trimming and J lost 0 bases; unmatched junction nucleotides: 8. Germline lookup yields CDR1 MNHGY and CDR2 SVAAGI. The CDR3 contains 19 residues. The CDR3 DNA reads as TGTGCCAGCAGTTATCTTGCTAGCGGGAGGTCTCCGAACACCGGGGAGCTGTTTTTT. It yields the protein CASSYLASGRSPNTGELFF.

V and J are TRBV19 and TRBJ1-1, with 10 nucleotides matching TRBD1. Germline V gene data show CDR1 as LNHDA and CDR2 as SQIVND (reference sequence). After removal of 7 bases from V and 5 bases from J, the junction contained 13 bases not matched to a gene. This CDR3 contains 16 residues. This CDR3 is CASNARDRGEGTEAFF. As DNA, the CDR3 is TGTGCCAGTAACGCCCGGGACAGGGGAGAGGGGACTGAAGCTTTCTTT.

The rearrangement joins TRBV11-2 to TRBJ2-4; no firm D call. V lost 6 bases and J 7 bases, leaving 13 bases between the germline ends. CDR1 is SGHAT and CDR2 is FQNNGV in the germline V gene. The CDR3 is 13 residues long. The chain's CDR3 is CASSPGNVNIQYF. The CDR3 DNA follows: TGTGCCAGCAGTCCAGGAAACGTGAACATTCAGTACTTC.

The V gene is TRBV27, the J gene TRBJ1-2; a possible D gene is TRBD1 (6 bases). V lost 4 bases, J lost 0 bases, and 15 bases lay in between. Germline V gene sequence: CDR1 MNHEY, CDR2 SMNVEV (reference sequence). The CDR3 has 16 amino acids. The CDR3 sequence is CASSSSQGGSNYGYTF. CDR3 nucleotides: TGTGCCAGCAGTTCCTCACAGGGAGGGTCTAACTATGGCTACACCTTC.

The chain joins TRBV19 to TRBJ1-2, with no clear D. Germline values: CDR1 LNHDA, CDR2 SQIVND (reference sequence). CDR3 length: 15 residues. V lost 6 bases, J lost 4 bases, and 18 bases lay in between. Here the CDR3 DNA reads TGTGCCAGTAGAGATCCTCGGGGAGCTACCTATGGCTACACCTTC. Protein product: CASRDPRGATYGYTF. Together with reference TRBV19 and TRBJ1-2, the CDR3 gives the full variable domain: DGGITQSPKYLFRKEGQNVTLSCEQNLNHDAMYWYRQDPGQGLRLIYYSQIVNDFQKGDIAEGYSVSREKKESFPLTVTSAQKNPTAFYLCASRDPRGATYGYTFGSGTRLTVV.

The chain uses TRBV7-9 and TRBJ1-6; no definite D call. There are 16 residues in the CDR3. V lost 1 base and J lost 5, with 12 bases in between. Germline CDR1 SEHNR, CDR2 FQNEAQ (reference sequence). Here the CDR3 reads CASSLERPANNSPLHF. The CDR3 coding sequence is TGTGCCAGCAGCTTAGAGAGGCCAGCCAATAATTCACCCCTCCACTTT.

The chain joins TRBV6-5 to TRBJ2-6; D remains ambiguous. CDR1 and CDR2 from the germline V gene are MNHEY and SVGAGI. V shed 5 bases and J shed 0 bases, with 8 bases lying between them. There are 15 residues in the CDR3. The DNA for the CDR3 is TGTGCCAGCAGTCATAGTCCCTCTGGGGCCAACGTCCTGACTTTC. This codes for CASSHSPSGANVLTF.

The chain links TRBV25-1 to TRBJ1-1; D is uncertain. The CDR3 has 14 amino acids. Germline V CDR1 and CDR2: MGHDK, SYGVNS. V was trimmed by 7 bases and J by 0 bases, leaving 12 bases between them. The CDR3 loop reads CASTETRMNTEAFF. Written as DNA, the CDR3 is TGTGCCAGCACGGAGACGAGGATGAACACTGAAGCTTTCTTT.

As DNA, the CDR3 is TGTGCCACCAGTGACAGGGACAGGGTTTCGTTCGGGGCCAACGTCCTGACTTTC. It is translated as CATSDRDRVSFGANVLTF. V and J are TRBV24-1 and TRBJ2-6; 9 nucleotides line up with TRBD1. The CDR3 consists of 18 residues. Germline V gene lookup returns CDR1 KGHDR and CDR2 SFDVKD. The V and J ends lost 4 bases and 4 bases, in that order; junction bases with no gene match: 10.

This clone was seen a handful of times. The chain couples TRBV11-2 to TRBJ2-1, with D possibly TRBD1 on 6 matching bases. The V gene lost 5 bases and the J gene lost 8 bases, with 13 bases spanning the gap. This CDR3 is 13 amino acids long. Germline V CDR1 and CDR2: SGHAT, FQNNGV. CDR3 sequence reads: CASSVNRVDEQFF. CDR3 bases: TGTGCCAGCAGCGTCAACAGGGTGGATGAGCAGTTCTTC.

The CDR3 nucleotides read TGCGCCAGCAGCGGAGCGGGAGGGGGTTCCTACGAGCAGTACTTC. The encoded protein is CASSGAGGGSYEQYF. The chain employs TRBV5-1 and TRBJ2-7; 10 bases are a match to TRBD2. Germline V gene lookup returns CDR1 SGHRS and CDR2 YFSETQ. The CDR3 loop spans 15 amino acids. Trimming took 4 bases from V and 1 from J; bases not matched to a gene: 5.

The chain is built from TRBV11-2 and TRBJ1-2, with D maybe TRBD1 (6 bases). V shed 2 bases and J shed 7 bases, with 11 bases lying between them. The CDR3 has 13 amino acids. Germline lookup yields CDR1 SGHAT and CDR2 FQNNGV. The CDR3 reads CASSLPGTTGYTF. CDR3 DNA sequence: TGTGCCAGCAGCTTACCTGGGACAACTGGCTACACCTTC.

The chain employs TRBV5-4 and TRBJ1-2; tentative D call: TRBD1 (5 bases). This CDR3 is 15 amino acids long. The germline V gene encodes CDR1 SGHNT and CDR2 YYREEE (reference sequence). V gave up 4 bases and J gave up 3 bases, with 16 bases separating them. CDR3 region: CASSHVFGGDYGYTF. CDR3 DNA: TGTGCCAGCAGCCACGTTTTTGGAGGGGACTATGGCTACACCTTC.

This chain links TRBV20-1 with TRBJ2-3, with 11 bases aligning to TRBD2. Trimming cost V 3 bases and J 3 bases; bases outside gene matches: 2. Looked up from germline, CDR1 is DFQATT and CDR2 is SNEGSKA (reference sequence). The CDR3 is 14 amino acids. CDR3 loop: CSASRLAGTDTQYF. In DNA, the CDR3 is TGCAGTGCTAGTCGACTAGCGGGAACAGATACGCAGTATTTT.